These 12 T cell receptor beta chains came from one sample sequenced in a study of blood T cell repertoires in COVID-19. Clones were read by immunoSEQ multiplex PCR, and TCRdb kept only the in-frame ones, dropping some. This table has around 200,000 clones, roughly nine tenths appearing once. Sequencing input: peripheral blood. Receptors were obtained from a man between 65 and 85 years old with acute or convalescent COVID-19.

The chain has TRBV10-3 and TRBJ2-1, with TRBD2 as a possible D gene (6 bases). V shed 0 bases and J shed 3 bases, with 9 bases lying between them. The V gene's germline CDR1 is ENHRY and CDR2 SYGVKD. This CDR3 is built from 15 residues. This CDR3 reads CAISESAAGYNEQFF. CDR3 coding DNA: TGTGCCATCAGTGAGTCGGCAGCGGGCTACAATGAGCAGTTCTTC.

This chain links TRBV18 with TRBJ1-1; 7 nucleotides agree with TRBD1. CDR1 and CDR2 (germline): KGHSH, LQKENI. CDR3 length equals 13 residues. Losses at the gene ends were 4 bases for V and 5 bases for J; bases not matched to a gene: 4. The CDR3 reads CASSQGAGTEAFF. The CDR3 nucleotides are TGTGCCAGCTCACAGGGGGCTGGGACTGAAGCTTTCTTT.

This chain joins TRBV7-2 and TRBJ2-7; D is perhaps TRBD1 (6 bases). The V end lost 7 bases, the J end lost 1 base, and 23 bases lay between the germline ends. The length of the CDR3 is 17 residues. Germline loops: CDR1 SGHTA, CDR2 FQGNSA. DNA of the CDR3: TGTGCCAGCACCCAATTCCCAGTGGGCAGGGGTTCCTACGAGCAGTACTTC. Amino acids: CASTQFPVGRGSYEQYF.

The chain is built from TRBV5-6 and TRBJ2-7, with D hard to call. Trimming took 4 bases from V and 2 from J, leaving 13 bases between them. The CDR3 covers 14 residues. The germline gives CDR1 SGHDT, CDR2 YYEEEE. The CDR3 sequence: CASSPGASPYEQYF. CDR3 in DNA: TGTGCCAGCAGCCCGGGTGCATCCCCCTACGAGCAGTACTTC.

The chain employs TRBV27 and TRBJ1-4; D may be TRBD1 (6 bases). The CDR3 length is 15 residues. The V and J ends lost 5 bases and 10 bases respectively, with 20 bases between them. Germline V CDR1 and CDR2: MNHEY, SMNVEV (reference sequence). CDR3 DNA sequence: TGTGCCAGCAGTCCCGGGACACTGGTAGAAGGAAAACTGTTTTTT. Protein product: CASSPGTLVEGKLFF.

The CDR3, as DNA: TGTGCCAGCAGTTACTCCCCAGGGATGGGCGGCTACACCTTC. This translates into CASSYSPGMGGYTF. The V call is TRBV6-5, the J call TRBJ1-2, with D possibly being TRBD1 (5 bases). With 0 bases removed from V and 8 bases from J, the gap between germline ends came to 13 bases. The CDR3 is made up of 14 amino acids. Germline CDR1 reads MNHEY; CDR2 reads SVGAGI.

This chain joins TRBV19 and TRBJ2-1; D call uncertain. Germline-derived CDR1 and CDR2 are LNHDA and SQIVND (reference sequence). The CDR3 contains 13 residues. The V gene lost 11 bases and the J gene lost 9 bases, with 20 bases spanning the gap. CDR3 loop: CACRRVGVGEQFF. CDR3 DNA sequence: TGTGCCTGCCGGAGAGTCGGAGTGGGTGAGCAGTTCTTC.

The chain couples TRBV6-5 to TRBJ1-1, with a possible D match to TRBD1 (5 bases). CDR1 and CDR2 from the germline V gene are MNHEY and SVGAGI. V lost 4 bases to trimming and J lost 0 bases, with 12 bases between them. This CDR3 spans 15 amino acids. The CDR3, as DNA: TGTGCCAGCAGTTCCCGACAGCCTGTGAACACTGAAGCTTTCTTT. Amino acids: CASSSRQPVNTEAFF.

The J gene is TRBJ1-4, the V gene TRBV18; 7 nucleotides line up with TRBD1. With V trimmed by 4 bases and J by 8 bases, 16 bases remained unmatched. CDR1 is KGHSH and CDR2 is LQKENI in the germline V gene. There are 17 residues in the CDR3. CDR3 region: CASSLGLPGTVGEKLFF. The CDR3 region has the DNA TGTGCCAGCTCACTCGGATTACCCGGGACAGTCGGGGAAAAACTGTTTTTT. The full variable domain, rest sourced from reference TRBV18 and TRBJ1-4, is NAGVMQNPRHLVRRRGQEARLRCSPMKGHSHVYWYRQLPEEGLKFMVYLQKENIIDESGMPKERFSAEFPKEGPSILRIQQVVRGDSAAYFCASSLGLPGTVGEKLFFGSGTQLSVL.

V gene TRBV5-1 combines with J gene TRBJ1-6; D is perhaps TRBD1 (5 bases). The V end was cut by 4 bases, the J end by 0 bases, with 17 bases between. Germline lookup yields CDR1 SGHRS and CDR2 YFSETQ. The CDR3 is 18 amino acids. The CDR3 nucleotides read TGCGCCAGCAGCCGGGGGGACCGCCAGAGCTCCTATAATTCACCCCTCCACTTT. This codes for CASSRGDRQSSYNSPLHF.

This rearrangement joins TRBV11-2 to TRBJ2-5; D gene uncertain. Between the trimmed V and J ends, which lost 3 bases and 7 bases, there was a span of 15 bases. The germline CDR1 and CDR2 sequences are SGHAT and FQNNGV. There are 14 residues in the CDR3. The chain's CDR3 is CASSLSNRTPTQYF. The CDR3 bases are TGTGCCAGCAGCTTGTCAAACCGCACACCGACCCAGTACTTC.

This clone came up a few times. The V and J genes are TRBV6-5 and TRBJ2-5, with 10 bases matching TRBD2. Germline CDR1 MNHEY, CDR2 SVGAGI. With V trimmed by 2 bases and J by 5 bases, 8 bases remained unmatched. This CDR3 spans 16 amino acids. In DNA form, the CDR3 reads TGTGCCAGCAGTTACCCTGAGCGGGGGGGCCCGGAGACCCAGTACTTC. It translates to CASSYPERGGPETQYF.